These T cell receptor beta chains were read from a single sample in a study of T cell repertoires in aging, cancer and after chemotherapy. TCRdb redid the calling of the multiplex PCR reads with MiXCR, one entry per CDR3 protein. This sample yields about 13,000 distinct CDR3 sequences, of which more than 25% are seen a single time; about 2.5% belongs to the top ten. Specimen: blood. These receptors were taken from a human donor in good health. CDR3s include the opening cysteine and the closing phenylalanine or tryptophan. Each record gives: clone size, V gene, J gene, D gene, CDR3 protein, CDR3 DNA. The D gene is left open where the match is weak. Rows may omit the clone size; those that give it use once, few, many or a size class.

clone_size: NA; v_call: TRBV28; j_call: TRBJ1-2; d_call: TRBD1; cdr3_aa: CASKGGDGYTF; cdr3_nt: TGTGCCAGTAAAGGGGGCGATGGCTACACCTTC
clone_size: few; v_call: TRBV6-1; j_call: TRBJ2-4; d_call: TRBD2; cdr3_aa: CASSVTSGGIDIQYF; cdr3_nt: TGTGCCAGCAGTGTAACTAGCGGGGGGATCGACATTCAGTACTTC
clone_size: NA; v_call: TRBV28; j_call: TRBJ1-5; d_call: NA; cdr3_aa: CASSLGREGHF; cdr3_nt: TGTGCCAGCAGTTTGGGCAGAGAGGGACATTTT
clone_size: few; v_call: TRBV6-6; j_call: TRBJ2-5; d_call: TRBD1; cdr3_aa: CASVMGQGQGSRETQYF; cdr3_nt: TGTGCCAGCGTGATGGGGCAGGGACAGGGGAGCAGGGAGACCCAGTACTTC
clone_size: NA; v_call: TRBV10-3; j_call: TRBJ1-1; d_call: NA; cdr3_aa: CAISERGAGTEAFF; cdr3_nt: TGTGCCATCAGTGAGCGGGGGGCAGGCACTGAAGCTTTCTTT
clone_size: few; v_call: TRBV7-2; j_call: TRBJ1-6; d_call: TRBD1; cdr3_aa: CASSLGGQPWSPLHF; cdr3_nt: TGTGCCAGCAGCTTAGGGGGACAGCCTTGGTCACCCCTCCACTTT
clone_size: medium-sized; v_call: TRBV29-1; j_call: TRBJ1-2; d_call: NA; cdr3_aa: CSVGLQAQAYGYTF; cdr3_nt: TGCAGCGTTGGGTTACAGGCCCAAGCATATGGCTACACCTTC
clone_size: NA; v_call: TRBV6-4; j_call: TRBJ2-3; d_call: TRBD2; cdr3_aa: CASSEVASGGTDTQYF; cdr3_nt: TGTGCCAGCAGTGAAGTGGCTAGCGGGGGGACAGATACGCAGTATTTT
clone_size: few; v_call: TRBV20-1; j_call: TRBJ1-4; d_call: NA; cdr3_aa: CSASDPRVGEKLFF; cdr3_nt: TGCAGTGCTAGTGATCCCAGGGTGGGAGAAAAACTGTTTTTT
clone_size: medium-sized; v_call: TRBV29-1; j_call: TRBJ1-4; d_call: NA; cdr3_aa: CSTTNRAGEKLFF; cdr3_nt: TGCAGCACCACCAATAGGGCAGGTGAAAAACTGTTTTTT
clone_size: medium-sized; v_call: TRBV27; j_call: TRBJ1-2; d_call: TRBD1; cdr3_aa: CASSPPGQGLYGYTF; cdr3_nt: TGTGCCAGCAGTCCTCCGGGACAGGGCCTCTATGGCTACACCTTC
clone_size: NA; v_call: TRBV5-1; j_call: TRBJ2-3; d_call: NA; cdr3_aa: CASRNRGSSTDTQYF; cdr3_nt: TGCGCCAGCAGGAATCGGGGGTCTAGCACAGATACGCAGTATTTT
clone_size: medium-sized; v_call: TRBV7-9; j_call: TRBJ1-4; d_call: NA; cdr3_aa: CASSYRELNEKLFF; cdr3_nt: TGTGCCAGCAGCTACAGGGAATTGAATGAAAAACTGTTTTTT
clone_size: NA; v_call: TRBV7-9; j_call: TRBJ1-2; d_call: TRBD1; cdr3_aa: CASSSLLTQGGQLYGYTF; cdr3_nt: TGTGCCAGCAGCAGCCTACTCACTCAAGGGGGACAGCTCTATGGCTACACCTTC
clone_size: few; v_call: TRBV7-6; j_call: TRBJ2-3; d_call: TRBD1; cdr3_aa: CASSLTGGTDTQYF; cdr3_nt: TGTGCCAGCAGCTTGACAGGGGGCACAGATACGCAGTATTTT
clone_size: medium-sized; v_call: TRBV19; j_call: TRBJ1-1; d_call: NA; cdr3_aa: CASSQRRSTEAFF; cdr3_nt: TGTGCCAGTAGTCAAAGAAGATCGACTGAAGCTTTCTTT
clone_size: medium-sized; v_call: TRBV6-5; j_call: TRBJ2-2; d_call: NA; cdr3_aa: CASSYRGEGELFF; cdr3_nt: TGTGCCAGCAGTTACAGGGGTGAGGGGGAGCTGTTTTTT
clone_size: NA; v_call: TRBV5-6; j_call: TRBJ2-3; d_call: NA; cdr3_aa: CASSLDYIRADTQYF; cdr3_nt: TGTGCCAGCAGCTTGGACTATATCCGAGCAGATACGCAGTATTTT
clone_size: NA; v_call: TRBV28; j_call: TRBJ1-2; d_call: NA; cdr3_aa: CASSLMATPYGYTF; cdr3_nt: TGTGCCAGCAGTTTAATGGCAACCCCCTATGGCTACACCTTC
clone_size: few; v_call: TRBV6-4; j_call: TRBJ1-5; d_call: TRBD1; cdr3_aa: CASSLDRGNQPQHF; cdr3_nt: TGTGCCAGCAGCTTGGACAGGGGCAATCAGCCCCAGCATTTT
clone_size: NA; v_call: TRBV5-4; j_call: TRBJ2-3; d_call: TRBD2; cdr3_aa: CASSSGLAGGSSTDTQYF; cdr3_nt: TGTGCCAGCAGCTCGGGACTAGCGGGGGGCTCTAGCACAGATACGCAGTATTTT
clone_size: medium-sized; v_call: TRBV20-1; j_call: TRBJ1-6; d_call: NA; cdr3_aa: CSARVGAEVSPLHF; cdr3_nt: TGCAGTGCTAGAGTGGGGGCGGAGGTCTCACCCCTCCACTTT
clone_size: medium-sized; v_call: TRBV6-5; j_call: TRBJ2-2; d_call: NA; cdr3_aa: CASSYGAASNTGELFF; cdr3_nt: TGTGCCAGCAGTTACGGGGCGGCATCTAACACCGGGGAGCTGTTTTTT
clone_size: few; v_call: TRBV7-2; j_call: TRBJ2-5; d_call: NA; cdr3_aa: CASSSHEKTQYF; cdr3_nt: TGTGCCAGCAGCTCCCATGAGAAGACCCAGTACTTC
clone_size: few; v_call: TRBV5-6; j_call: TRBJ1-2; d_call: NA; cdr3_aa: CASSLGDGLNYGYTF; cdr3_nt: TGTGCCAGCAGCTTGGGGGACGGACTTAACTATGGCTACACCTTC
clone_size: NA; v_call: TRBV28; j_call: TRBJ2-5; d_call: NA; cdr3_aa: CASSYRETQYF; cdr3_nt: TGTGCCAGCAGTTATCGGGAGACCCAGTACTTC